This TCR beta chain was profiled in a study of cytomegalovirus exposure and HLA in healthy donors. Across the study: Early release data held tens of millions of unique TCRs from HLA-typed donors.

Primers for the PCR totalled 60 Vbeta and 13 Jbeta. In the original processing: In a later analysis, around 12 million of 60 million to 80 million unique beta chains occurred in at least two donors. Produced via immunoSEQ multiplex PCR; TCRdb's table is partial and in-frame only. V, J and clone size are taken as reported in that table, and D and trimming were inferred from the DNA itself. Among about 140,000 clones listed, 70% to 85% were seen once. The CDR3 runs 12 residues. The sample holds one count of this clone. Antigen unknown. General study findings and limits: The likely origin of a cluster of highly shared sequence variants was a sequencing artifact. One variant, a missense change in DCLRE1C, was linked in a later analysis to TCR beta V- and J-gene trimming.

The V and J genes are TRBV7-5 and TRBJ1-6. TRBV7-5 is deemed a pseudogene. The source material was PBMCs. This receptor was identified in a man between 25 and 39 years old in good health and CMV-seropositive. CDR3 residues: CARSPRNSPLHF. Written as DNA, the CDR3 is TGTGCCAGAAGCCCCCGTAATTCACCCCTCCACTTT.